The 31 T cell receptor beta chains listed next were all sequenced from one sample in a study of cytomegalovirus exposure and HLA in healthy donors. In the PCR, 60 Vbeta and 13 Jbeta primers were used. Only in-frame clones appear in the TCRdb table, and some are missing; sequencing was by immunoSEQ multiplex PCR. This sample has roughly 150,000 clones, with 75% to 85% found just once. Sequencing was performed on PBMCs. The source is a girl aged 2-10 years in good health and CMV-seropositive.

Only a few counts were recorded for this clone. The CDR3 DNA sequence: TGTGCCAGCAGCCCCGGGAGCGGGGACGCAGATACGCAGTATTTT. Encoded protein: CASSPGSGDADTQYF. V usage is TRBV6-1 and J usage is TRBJ2-3, with 7 nucleotides matching TRBD2. The ends lost 6 bases at V and 4 bases at J; junction bases unmatched: 10. Per the germline V gene, CDR1 is MNHNS and CDR2 is SASEGT. This CDR3 is 15 amino acids long.

The chain uses TRBV27 and TRBJ1-1, with TRBD1 matching 8 bases. V trimming: 5 bases; J trimming: 9 bases; junction bases outside the gene matches: 11. Germline loops: CDR1 MNHEY, CDR2 SMNVEV (reference sequence). The CDR3 sequence is 14 residues long. The CDR3 sequence is CASSRTGQGSQAFF. CDR3 coding DNA: TGTGCCAGCAGTAGAACTGGACAGGGAAGTCAAGCTTTCTTT.

The V and J genes are TRBV30 and TRBJ2-7; tentatively, D is TRBD2 (5 bases). CDR1 and CDR2 (germline): GTSNPN, SVGIG (reference sequence). The CDR3 totals 11 residues. V was clipped by 5 bases and J by 0 bases, with 5 bases between them. The CDR3 is CAWGGSYEQYF. CDR3 sequence (DNA): TGTGCCTGGGGAGGCTCCTACGAGCAGTACTTC. The full variable domain, completed using reference TRBV30 and TRBJ2-7, is SQTIHQWPATLVQPVGSPLSLECTVEGTSNPNLYWYRQAAGRGLQLLFYSVGIGQISSEVPQNLSASRPQDRQFILSSKKLLLSDSGFYLCAWGGSYEQYFGPGTRLTVT.

The V and J genes are TRBV6-5 and TRBJ2-7; the D gene is possibly TRBD1 (7 bases). Looked up from germline, CDR1 is MNHEY and CDR2 is SVGAGI. The CDR3 sequence is 15 residues long. V lost 8 bases and J 13 bases, leaving 30 bases between the germline ends. In nucleotides, the CDR3 is TGTGCCAGCCGAAAGGAGGGACAGAGGATTTCCAACAGTTACTTC. Translation gives CASRKEGQRISNSYF.

The genes are TRBV10-1 and TRBJ2-7; 7 bases align to TRBD1. The germline gives CDR1 WNHNN, CDR2 SYGVQD (reference sequence). CDR3 length: 14 residues. The ends lost 5 bases at V and 0 bases at J; junction bases unmatched: 4. In DNA form, the CDR3 reads TGCGCCAGCAGTCGGGACAGCCTCTCCTACGAGCAGTACTTC. Its protein is CASSRDSLSYEQYF.

The chain uses TRBV11-2 and TRBJ1-2; a possible D gene is TRBD1 (5 bases). The CDR3 runs to 14 residues. Between the trimmed V and J ends, which lost 3 bases and 4 bases, there was a span of 12 bases. Per the germline V gene, CDR1 is SGHAT and CDR2 is FQNNGV. The CDR3 protein is CASSLLTASYGYTF. DNA of the CDR3: TGTGCCAGCAGCTTGTTGACAGCTTCCTATGGCTACACCTTC.

CDR3 in amino acids: CASSQDWAGGPFQETQYF. CDR3 in DNA: TGTGCCAGCAGCCAAGATTGGGCGGGAGGGCCTTTCCAAGAGACCCAGTACTTC. The genes are TRBV4-2 and TRBJ2-5; 9 positions agree with TRBD2. This CDR3 comprises 18 residues. V lost 0 bases to trimming and J lost 1 base; unmatched junction nucleotides: 9. Germline V gene lookup returns CDR1 LGHNA and CDR2 YNFKEQ.

The genes are TRBV19 and TRBJ2-5, with TRBD2 matching 12 bases. J lost 4 bases, V lost 4 bases, and 4 bases had no gene match. The germline CDR1 and CDR2 sequences are LNHDA and SQIVND (reference sequence). The CDR3 runs to 15 residues. CDR3 in DNA: TGTGCCAGTAGTACCCTAGCGGGAGGGCCAGAGACCCAGTACTTC. Amino acid sequence: CASSTLAGGPETQYF.

J is TRBJ1-1 and V is TRBV5-6; D is possibly TRBD1 (5 bases). This CDR3 is built from 14 residues. Germline CDR1 SGHDT, CDR2 YYEEEE. V shed 1 base and J shed 4 bases, with 11 bases lying between them. CDR3 nucleotides: TGTGCCAGCAGCTTGTTCCGGGGGTCCACTGAAGCTTTCTTT. Its protein is CASSLFRGSTEAFF.

The V and J genes are TRBV27 and TRBJ2-1, with 13 bases fitting TRBD2. The CDR3 has 16 amino acids. The germline CDR1 and CDR2 sequences are MNHEY and SMNVEV (reference sequence). Unmatched junction bases numbered 8, after V lost 5 bases and J lost 7 bases. This chain's CDR3 is CASSKLTSGRGNEQFF. As DNA, the CDR3 is TGTGCCAGCAGTAAACTAACTAGCGGGAGGGGAAATGAGCAGTTCTTC.

J is TRBJ2-5 and V is TRBV19, with 7 bases lining up with TRBD1. The junction had 14 bases not matched to a gene; V was cut back by 5 bases and J by 5 bases. The CDR3 contains 16 residues. Germline loops: CDR1 LNHDA, CDR2 SQIVND (reference sequence). CDR3 in DNA: TGTGCCAGTAGTCTAATACCAGGGGGTGTTACGGAGACCCAGTACTTC. It codes for CASSLIPGGVTETQYF. The full variable domain, completed using reference TRBV19 and TRBJ2-5, is DGGITQSPKYLFRKEGQNVTLSCEQNLNHDAMYWYRQDPGQGLRLIYYSQIVNDFQKGDIAEGYSVSREKKESFPLTVTSAQKNPTAFYLCASSLIPGGVTETQYFGPGTRLLVL.

The genes are TRBV7-2 and TRBJ2-4, with D maybe TRBD1 (6 bases). Germline loops: CDR1 SGHTA, CDR2 FQGNSA. V gave up 2 bases and J gave up 7 bases, with 12 bases separating them. The CDR3 extends over 14 amino acids. The CDR3: CASSLTARGNIQYF. CDR3 DNA sequence: TGTGCCAGCAGCTTAACCGCTAGGGGGAACATTCAGTACTTC.

This chain connects TRBV28 to TRBJ1-2; 7 nucleotides match TRBD1. The CDR3 sequence is 12 residues long. V lost 4 bases, J lost 4 bases, and 0 bases stayed unmatched. The V gene's germline CDR1 is MDHEN and CDR2 SYDVKM. The CDR3 region has the DNA TGTGCCAGCAGTTCAGGGGGCTATGGCTACACCTTC. This translates into CASSSGGYGYTF.

The chain employs TRBV6-6 and TRBJ1-5; 7 bases are a match to TRBD1. Trimming at V came to 5 bases and at J to 4 bases, leaving 11 bases not matched to a gene. This CDR3 region has 16 residues. Looked up from germline, CDR1 is MNHNY and CDR2 is SVGAGI (reference sequence). Written as DNA, the CDR3 is TGTGCCAGCAGTCCACAGGGGCAACTCAGGAATCAGCCCCAGCATTTT. The encoded protein is CASSPQGQLRNQPQHF.

CDR3 residues: CASSQEFRGISYEQYF. CDR3 coding DNA: TGCGCCAGCAGCCAAGAATTTCGAGGGATATCCTACGAGCAGTACTTC. V gene TRBV4-1 combines with J gene TRBJ2-7; possibly TRBD2 for D (5 bases). V shed 0 bases and J shed 1 base, with 13 bases lying between them. CDR1 MGHRA and CDR2 YSYEKL come from the germline V gene. This CDR3 is 16 amino acids long.

This rearrangement joins TRBV14 to TRBJ2-6; a possible D gene is TRBD1 (6 bases). The V gene lost 1 base and the J gene lost 18 bases, with 13 bases spanning the gap. The CDR3 extends over 12 amino acids. Germline V gives CDR1 SGHDN, CDR2 FVKESK. The chain's CDR3 is CASSQAQGFQTF. CDR3 nucleotide sequence: TGTGCCAGCAGCCAAGCCCAGGGGTTTCAGACTTTC.

The V and J genes are TRBV5-1 and TRBJ2-3, with TRBD1 identical over 12 bases. The CDR3 runs to 16 residues. The J segment lost 2 bases and the V segment lost 4 bases, leaving 5 bases of the junction unmatched. The germline V gene encodes CDR1 SGHRS and CDR2 YFSETQ. This CDR3 reads CASSPGQGALTDTQYF. The CDR3 nucleotides are TGCGCCAGCAGCCCGGGACAGGGGGCTCTCACAGATACGCAGTATTTT.

The gene calls are TRBV5-1 and TRBJ2-6; no clear D. Germline V gene lookup returns CDR1 SGHRS and CDR2 YFSETQ. The CDR3 is made up of 15 amino acids. Trimming took off 0 bases at V and 2 bases at J, with 6 bases between the two ends. The CDR3 loop reads CASSLVPAGANVLTF. The CDR3 DNA is TGCGCCAGCAGCTTGGTGCCAGCTGGGGCCAACGTCCTGACTTTC.

This clone was seen more than once but under ten times. At one of its ends the junction is not consistent with the germline gene, which may arise from a read error. The V call is TRBV6-1, the J call TRBJ2-1; 7 bases line up with TRBD2. Looked up from germline, CDR1 is MNHNS and CDR2 is SASEGT. The CDR3 extends over 15 amino acids. CDR3 bases: TGTGCCAGCAGCGAAGCTAGCGGTGGCTACAATGAGCAGTTCTTC. Its translation: CASSEASGGYNEQFF.

The rearrangement joins TRBV5-1 to TRBJ1-1; a possible D gene is TRBD1 (5 bases). Trimming took off 4 bases at V and 1 base at J, with 20 bases between the two ends. This CDR3 has 17 amino acids. Per the germline V gene, CDR1 is SGHRS and CDR2 is YFSETQ. This CDR3 reads CASSRAAHSGGNTEAFF. The CDR3 DNA is TGCGCCAGCAGCCGAGCAGCCCATTCCGGGGGGAACACTGAAGCTTTCTTT. The variable domain in full, completed from reference TRBV5-1 and TRBJ1-1, reads KAGVTQTPRYLIKTRGQQVTLSCSPISGHRSVSWYQQTPGQGLQFLFEYFSETQRNKGNFPGRFSGRQFSNSRSEMNVSTLELGDSALYLCASSRAAHSGGNTEAFFGQGTRLTVV.

The rearrangement links TRBV28 to TRBJ2-7; 9 nucleotides align to TRBD1. V lost 5 bases to trimming and J lost 2 bases; unmatched junction nucleotides: 7. The germline V gene has CDR1 MDHEN and CDR2 SYDVKM. The CDR3 has 15 residues. The CDR3 spells CASSVGTGPTYEQYF. The CDR3 bases are TGTGCCAGCAGTGTAGGGACAGGGCCAACCTACGAGCAGTACTTC. The whole variable domain, filled in from reference TRBV28 and TRBJ2-7, reads DVKVTQSSRYLVKRTGEKVFLECVQDMDHENMFWYRQDPGLGLRLIYFSYDVKMKEKGDIPEGYSVSREKKERFSLILESASTNQTSMYLCASSVGTGPTYEQYFGPGTRLTVT.

This chain links TRBV2 with TRBJ1-2; no definite D call. The CDR3 sequence is 14 residues long. Per germline, CDR1 SNHLY and CDR2 FYNNEI. V dropped 4 bases and J dropped 0 bases, with 9 bases sitting between them. The CDR3 DNA is TGTGCCAGCAGTGCGTACGGGGCTAACTATGGCTACACCTTC. Translated: CASSAYGANYGYTF. Full variable domain (remainder filled in from reference TRBV2 and TRBJ1-2): EPEVTQTPSHQVTQMGQEVILRCVPISNHLYFYWYRQILGQKVEFLVSFYNNEISEKSEIFDDQFSVERPDGSNFTLKIRSTKLEDSAMYFCASSAYGANYGYTFGSGTRLTVV.

This clone was detected only once. This CDR3 is CASSLALKRLAPEQFF. CDR3 in DNA: TGTGCCAGCAGCTTAGCGCTCAAAAGACTAGCCCCCGAGCAGTTCTTC. This chain links TRBV7-6 with TRBJ2-1; TRBD2 matches 7 bases. Germline V gene sequence: CDR1 SGHVS, CDR2 FNYEAQ. Trimming removed 0 bases from V and 10 bases from J; junction bases left unmatched: 12. The CDR3 spans 16 residues.

The chain couples TRBV10-3 to TRBJ2-1; TRBD1 might be the D (6 bases). Trimming left V 7 bases short and J 7 bases short, with 14 bases between. The CDR3 sequence is 13 residues long. Looked up from germline, CDR1 is ENHRY and CDR2 is SYGVKD. The CDR3 sequence is CAIMIAGANEQFF. The CDR3 DNA is TGTGCCATCATGATCGCAGGGGCGAATGAGCAGTTCTTC.

The gene calls are TRBV2 and TRBJ1-1; D call uncertain. CDR1 and CDR2 from the germline V gene are SNHLY and FYNNEI. V lost 2 bases and J 0 bases, leaving 4 bases between the germline ends. This CDR3 region has 13 residues. As DNA, the CDR3 is TGTGCCAGCAGTGAATGGCTGAACACTGAAGCTTTCTTT. It yields the protein CASSEWLNTEAFF.

This sequence joins TRBV9 and TRBJ2-1, with D possibly TRBD1 on 6 matching bases. Germline V CDR1 and CDR2: SGDLS, YYNGEE. V shed 4 bases and J shed 10 bases, with 9 bases lying between them. This CDR3 comprises 11 residues. The CDR3 protein is CASSLRGEQFF. Here the CDR3 DNA reads TGTGCCAGCAGCCTTAGGGGGGAGCAGTTCTTC.

This chain links TRBV21-1 with TRBJ2-7; TRBD2 is the table's D call and was not checked against the DNA. TRBV21-1 is a listed pseudogene. The CDR3 extends over 19 amino acids. The CDR3 DNA is TGTGCCAGCAGCAAAGAACTACGTCACAGACTAGCGGGAGCCTACGAGCAGTACTTC. Translated, it gives CASSKELRHRLAGAYEQYF.

V gene TRBV4-1 combines with J gene TRBJ2-7; TRBD2 aligns across 7 bases. Germline-derived CDR1 and CDR2 are MGHRA and YSYEKL. The CDR3 is made up of 17 amino acids. V lost 2 bases to trimming and J lost 3 bases; unmatched junction nucleotides: 13. CDR3 protein: CASSQTGGRDYGYEQYF. DNA for the CDR3: TGCGCCAGCAGCCAAACCGGAGGCCGGGACTACGGCTACGAGCAGTACTTC.

The chain employs TRBV27 and TRBJ1-3; D is unresolved. Germline-derived CDR1 and CDR2 are MNHEY and SMNVEV (reference sequence). The ends were cut back, 2 bases at V and 0 bases at J, with 8 bases in the middle. The CDR3 has 15 amino acids. The CDR3 sequence: CASSLEDTSGNTIYF. Here the CDR3 DNA reads TGTGCCAGCAGTTTAGAGGATACCTCTGGAAACACCATATATTTT.

The chain has TRBV30 and TRBJ1-1; the match to TRBD1 covers 7 bases. Germline V gene sequence: CDR1 GTSNPN, CDR2 SVGIG (reference sequence). CDR3 length: 15 residues. J was trimmed by 3 bases and V by 2 bases; bases with no gene match: 9. CDR3 DNA sequence: TGTGCCTGGAGTACAAAGGGGGCTGGTCACACTGAAGCTTTCTTT. Translating it yields CAWSTKGAGHTEAFF.

V is TRBV4-1 and J is TRBJ2-2; the match to TRBD2 covers 11 bases. V dropped 3 bases and J dropped 0; count of bases not matched to a gene: 3. This CDR3 has 17 amino acids. Germline V lookup: CDR1 MGHRA, CDR2 YSYEKL. For the CDR3, the DNA is TGCGCCAGCAGCCACGGACTAGCGGGCACGAACACCGGGGAGCTGTTTTTT. Its protein is CASSHGLAGTNTGELFF.